The 4 T cell receptor beta chains below all came from one sample that was sequenced in a study of blood T cells in healthy people across ages. A J-beta primer mix and a sample-barcoded 5' primer were used in a second PCR of about 6 to 12 cycles. TCRdb re-called the 5' RACE reads through MiXCR, storing one row per CDR3 protein. The sample lists approximately 760,000 distinct CDR3 sequences; 20% to 30% were seen once. The same sample was also studied in work on T cells of mothers and their children.

The sequencing sample was made of blood. The receptor set was obtained from a boy between 10 and 17 years old in good health.

As regards this clonotype: One junction end disagrees with the germline gene, perhaps due to a read error. The chain carries TRBV5-1 and TRBJ2-7; 10 bases are shared with TRBD2. The V gene's germline CDR1 is SGHRS and CDR2 YFSETQ. The CDR3 length is 14 residues. DNA of the CDR3: TGCGCCGGCAGCCCCGGACTAGCGGAGGACGAGCAGTACTTC. Translation gives CAGSPGLAEDEQYF.

This clonotype was counted a few times. The genes are TRBV7-9 and TRBJ1-3; D is possibly TRBD1 (5 bases). From germline, CDR1 is SEHNR and CDR2 FQNEAQ (reference sequence). Trimming pared 5 bases from V and 0 bases from J, leaving 14 bases between. This CDR3 has 16 residues. CDR3 bases: TGTGCCAGCAGCGTAAGACAGAATCTCTCTGGAAACACCATATATTTT. Translating gives CASSVRQNLSGNTIYF.

The chain is built from TRBV29-1 and TRBJ1-1; 12 nucleotides match TRBD1. With V trimmed by 6 bases and J by 5 bases, 4 bases remained unmatched. The germline gives CDR1 SQVTM, CDR2 ANQGSEA. The CDR3 length is 13 residues. The CDR3 DNA reads TGCAGCGTGGGGACAGGGGGCATGACTGAAGCTTTCTTT. Its protein is CSVGTGGMTEAFF.

This clonotype was picked up a small number of times. V gene TRBV5-1 combines with J gene TRBJ2-7; D is ambiguous. The CDR3 is made up of 15 amino acids. V was shortened by 4 bases and J by 1 base, with 15 bases between the two germline ends. From germline, CDR1 is SGHRS and CDR2 YFSETQ. As DNA, the CDR3 is TGCGCCAGCAGCCTGGACGGAGCCAGATCCTACGAGCAGTACTTC. Protein: CASSLDGARSYEQYF.